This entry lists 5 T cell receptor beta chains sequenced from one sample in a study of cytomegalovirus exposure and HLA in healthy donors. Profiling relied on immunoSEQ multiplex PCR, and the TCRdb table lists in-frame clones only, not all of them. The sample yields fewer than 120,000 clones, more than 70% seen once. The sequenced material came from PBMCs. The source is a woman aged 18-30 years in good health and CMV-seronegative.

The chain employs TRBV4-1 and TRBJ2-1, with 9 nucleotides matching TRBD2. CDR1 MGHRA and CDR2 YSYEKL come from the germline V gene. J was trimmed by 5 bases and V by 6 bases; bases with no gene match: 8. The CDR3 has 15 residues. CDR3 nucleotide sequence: TGCGCCAGCAGGACGGGACTAGCAGGAGACAATGAGCAGTTCTTC. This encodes CASRTGLAGDNEQFF.

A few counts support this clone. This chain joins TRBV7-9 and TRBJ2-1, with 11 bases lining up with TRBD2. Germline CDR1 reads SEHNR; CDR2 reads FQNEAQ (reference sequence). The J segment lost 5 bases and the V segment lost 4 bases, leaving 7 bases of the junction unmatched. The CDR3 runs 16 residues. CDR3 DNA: TGTGCCAGCAGCTCCCCGCTAGCGGGAGGACACAATGAGCAGTTCTTC. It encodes CASSSPLAGGHNEQFF.

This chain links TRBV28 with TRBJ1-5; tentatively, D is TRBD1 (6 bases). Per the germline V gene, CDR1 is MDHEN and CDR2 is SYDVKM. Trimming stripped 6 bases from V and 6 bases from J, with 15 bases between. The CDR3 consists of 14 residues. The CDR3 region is CASRGNRVGQPQHF. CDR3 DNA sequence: TGTGCCAGCAGGGGGAACAGGGTCGGTCAGCCCCAGCATTTT. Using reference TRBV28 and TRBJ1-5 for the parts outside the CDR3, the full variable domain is DVKVTQSSRYLVKRTGEKVFLECVQDMDHENMFWYRQDPGLGLRLIYFSYDVKMKEKGDIPEGYSVSREKKERFSLILESASTNQTSMYLCASRGNRVGQPQHFGDGTRLSIL.

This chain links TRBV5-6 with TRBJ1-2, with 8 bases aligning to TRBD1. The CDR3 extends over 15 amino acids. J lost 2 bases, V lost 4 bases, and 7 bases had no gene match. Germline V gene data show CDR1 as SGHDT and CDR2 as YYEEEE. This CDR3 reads CASSQGQGLNYGYTF. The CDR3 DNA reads TGTGCCAGCAGCCAAGGACAGGGTCTGAACTATGGCTACACCTTC.

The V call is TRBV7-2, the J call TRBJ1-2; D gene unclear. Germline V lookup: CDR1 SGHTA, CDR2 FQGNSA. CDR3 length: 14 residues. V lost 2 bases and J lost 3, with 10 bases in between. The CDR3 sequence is CASSLSAGDYGYTF. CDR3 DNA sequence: TGTGCCAGCAGCTTATCGGCGGGAGACTATGGCTACACCTTC.